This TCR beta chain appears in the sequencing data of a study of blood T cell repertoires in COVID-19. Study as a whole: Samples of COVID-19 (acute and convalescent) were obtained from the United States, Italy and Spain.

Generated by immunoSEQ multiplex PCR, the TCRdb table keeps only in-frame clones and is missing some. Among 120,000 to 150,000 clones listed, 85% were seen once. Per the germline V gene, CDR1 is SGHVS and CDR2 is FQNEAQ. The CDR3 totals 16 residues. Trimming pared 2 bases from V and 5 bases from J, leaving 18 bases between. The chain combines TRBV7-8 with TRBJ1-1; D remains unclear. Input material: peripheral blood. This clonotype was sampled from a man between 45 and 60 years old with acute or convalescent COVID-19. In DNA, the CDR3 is TGTGCCAGCAGCTTACGTCGCGGGCAGGCGAGAACTGAAGCTTTCTTT. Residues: CASSLRRGQARTEAFF.